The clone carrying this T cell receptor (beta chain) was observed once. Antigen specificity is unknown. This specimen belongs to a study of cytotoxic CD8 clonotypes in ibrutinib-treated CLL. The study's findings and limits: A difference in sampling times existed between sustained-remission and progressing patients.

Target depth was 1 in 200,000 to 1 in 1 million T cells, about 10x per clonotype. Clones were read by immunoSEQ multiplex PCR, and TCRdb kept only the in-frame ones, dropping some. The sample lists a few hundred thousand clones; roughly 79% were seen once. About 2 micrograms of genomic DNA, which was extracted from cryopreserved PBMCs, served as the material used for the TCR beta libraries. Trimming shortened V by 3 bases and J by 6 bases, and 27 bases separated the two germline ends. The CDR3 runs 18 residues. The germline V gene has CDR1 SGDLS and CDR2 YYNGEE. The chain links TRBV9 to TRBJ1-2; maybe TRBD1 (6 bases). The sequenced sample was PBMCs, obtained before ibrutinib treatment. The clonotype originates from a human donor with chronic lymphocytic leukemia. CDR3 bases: TGTGCCAGCAGCGCCACCCGGGACAAGGCCACTGTAGGCCATGGCTACACCTTC. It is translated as CASSATRDKATVGHGYTF.